This paragraph covers one T cell receptor beta chain sequence. No antigen is known for it. CDR3 length: 12 residues. CDR1 and CDR2 from the germline V gene are SQVTM and ANQGSEA. With V trimmed by 4 bases and J by 7 bases, 5 bases remained unmatched. The study drew donors from healthy Caucasian individuals in Russia aged roughly 6 to 90. This record comes from a study of blood T cells in healthy people across ages. Study-wide context: Template switching caught about one barcoded beta molecule for each two T cells.

Findings of the study overall: Getting older went along with TCR beta diversity per million T cells dropping roughly linearly. As naive T cell percentage varied, TCR beta diversity correlated strongly with it.

A sample-barcoded 5' primer and a J-beta primer mix were used in a second PCR of roughly 7 to 12 cycles. Via MiXCR, TCRdb re-called the 5' RACE reads, giving one row per CDR3 protein. This table has 1 million to 1.2 million distinct CDR3 sequences, 35% to 45% appearing once. Sequencing was performed on blood. The chain uses TRBV29-1 and TRBJ1-1; TRBD1 agrees at 8 bases. This receptor was taken from a young man in good health. DNA of the CDR3: TGCAGCGTTGGACAGGGGATCCGTGAAGCTTTCTTT. It specifies CSVGQGIREAFF. Full variable domain (rest looked up from reference TRBV29-1 and TRBJ1-1): SAVISQKPSRDICQRGTSLTIQCQVDSQVTMMFWYRQQPGQSLTLIATANQGSEATYESGFVIDKFPISRPNLTFSTLTVSNMSPEDSSIYLCSVGQGIREAFFGQGTRLTVV.